The 14 T cell receptor beta chains reported below all come from one sample, sequenced in a study of graft-versus-host responses after intestinal transplantation. The method was immunoSEQ multiplex PCR; TCRdb's version includes in-frame clones alone and lacks a portion of them. In the table there are around 97,000 clones, about 93% of which are singletons. No antigen has been assigned to these receptors. This specimen consisted of unstimulated CD8+ T cells sorted from spleen or lymph node cells, obtained before intestinal transplant. The receptors here all came from a human donor who received an intestinal transplant.

This clone was counted a few times. V usage is TRBV6-4 and J usage is TRBJ2-2; the D gene could be TRBD1 or TRBD2 (5 bases each). There are 15 residues in the CDR3. Between the trimmed V and J ends, which lost 2 bases and 5 bases, there was a span of 12 bases. Germline CDR1 MRHNA, CDR2 SNTAGT. DNA for the CDR3: TGTGCCAGCAGTGACAGGGGCGGAGGAACCGGGGAGCTGTTTTTT. Its translation: CASSDRGGGTGELFF.

The chain recombines TRBV6-5 with TRBJ2-1; D gene uncertain. The V and J ends lost 7 bases and 7 bases respectively, with 14 bases between them. Germline V gene data show CDR1 as MNHEY and CDR2 as SVGAGI. The CDR3 has 13 residues. CDR3 residues: CASIKDGRNEQFF. Here the CDR3 DNA reads TGTGCCAGCATAAAGGACGGCCGAAATGAGCAGTTCTTC.

V usage is TRBV21-1 and J usage is TRBJ2-1; the tabulated D call, TRBD2, remains unverified against the DNA. TRBV21-1 is designated a pseudogene. CDR3 length: 14 amino acids. The CDR3 is CASMAVMGGDEQFF. The CDR3 bases are TGTGCCAGCATGGCGGTAATGGGCGGGGATGAGCAGTTCTTC.

This sequence joins TRBV5-6 and TRBJ1-3; possible D gene TRBD1, 5 bases. Germline lookup yields CDR1 SGHDT and CDR2 YYEEEE. With 1 base removed from V and 4 bases from J, the gap between germline ends came to 12 bases. CDR3 length: 15 residues. CDR3 DNA sequence: TGTGCCAGCAGCTTGAACAGGTTACTAGGAAACACCATATATTTT. Translating it yields CASSLNRLLGNTIYF.

The rearrangement links TRBV7-2 to TRBJ2-1; 10 positions agree with TRBD2. Germline V lookup: CDR1 SGHTA, CDR2 FQGNSA. V dropped 1 base and J dropped 3; count of bases not matched to a gene: 0. The CDR3 sequence is 15 residues long. The CDR3 bases are TGTGCCAGCAGCTTAGGACTAGCGGGCTACAATGAGCAGTTCTTC. Translating it yields CASSLGLAGYNEQFF.

The rearrangement links TRBV28 to TRBJ2-7; D ambiguous. The CDR3 is 11 amino acids. V lost 11 bases and J lost 4, with 12 bases in between. CDR1 and CDR2 (germline): MDHEN, SYDVKM. CDR3 residues: CAVTSPYEQYF. The CDR3 DNA sequence: TGTGCCGTCACCTCTCCATACGAGCAGTACTTC.

V is TRBV11-2 and J is TRBJ1-6, with TRBD1 as a possible D gene (6 bases). Looked up from germline, CDR1 is SGHAT and CDR2 is FQNNGV. V was cut by 3 bases and J by 16 bases, with 10 bases left in between. The CDR3 totals 11 residues. For the CDR3, the DNA is TGTGCCAGCAGCTTCGGGGGCCCGCTCCACTTT. Translated: CASSFGGPLHF.

The chain carries TRBV7-3 and TRBJ2-1, with TRBD2 matching over 8 bases. The CDR3 covers 13 residues. Germline CDR1 and CDR2: SGHTA and FQGTGA. V trimming: 5 bases; J trimming: 6 bases; junction bases outside the gene matches: 3. The CDR3 loop is CASSPGTSNEQFF. DNA of the CDR3: TGTGCCAGCAGCCCGGGGACTAGCAATGAGCAGTTCTTC.

This chain links TRBV11-2 with TRBJ2-3, with 9 bases lining up with TRBD2. The CDR3 is made up of 15 amino acids. Germline-derived CDR1 and CDR2 are SGHAT and FQNNGV. Trimming cost V 1 base and J 6 bases; bases outside gene matches: 5. The CDR3 spells CASSLGAGGPDTQYF. In nucleotides, the CDR3 is TGTGCCAGCAGCTTAGGGGCGGGGGGGCCGGATACGCAGTATTTT. Full variable domain (outside the CDR3, taken from reference TRBV11-2 and TRBJ2-3): EAGVAQSPRYKIIEKRQSVAFWCNPISGHATLYWYQQILGQGPKLLIQFQNNGVVDDSQLPKDRFSAERLKGVDSTLKIQPAKLEDSAVYLCASSLGAGGPDTQYFGPGTRLTVL.

The rearrangement links TRBV7-9 to TRBJ2-7; 7 positions agree with TRBD1. The CDR3 runs 14 residues. The germline V gene has CDR1 SEHNR and CDR2 FQNEAQ (reference sequence). J was trimmed by 6 bases and V by 2 bases; bases with no gene match: 7. The CDR3 loop reads CASSLRGQACEQYF. The CDR3 bases are TGTGCCAGCAGCTTACGCGGACAGGCTTGCGAGCAGTACTTC. Together with reference TRBV7-9 and TRBJ2-7, the CDR3 gives the full variable domain: DTGVSQNPRHKITKRGQNVTFRCDPISEHNRLYWYRQTLGQGPEFLTYFQNEAQLEKSRLLSDRFSAERPKGSFSTLEIQRTEQGDSAMYLCASSLRGQACEQYFGPGTRLTVT.

This sequence joins TRBV9 and TRBJ2-5; 12 bases are a match to TRBD2. The germline V gene encodes CDR1 SGDLS and CDR2 YYNGEE. With 0 bases clipped from V and 7 bases from J, the junction kept 7 bases outside the gene matches. This CDR3 is 16 amino acids long. As DNA, the CDR3 is TGTGCCAGCAGCGTAGGGCTAGCGGGAGGGCCAGGGACCCAGTACTTC. Amino acids: CASSVGLAGGPGTQYF.

V and J are TRBV10-1 and TRBJ2-3, with 7 bases fitting TRBD1. V shed 2 bases and J 9 bases; nucleotides not matched to a gene: 8. From germline, CDR1 is WNHNN and CDR2 SYGVQD (reference sequence). CDR3 length equals 14 residues. The CDR3 region is CASSEDREIDTQYF. The CDR3 DNA sequence: TGCGCCAGCAGTGAGGACAGGGAAATAGACACGCAGTATTTT.

The chain links TRBV9 to TRBJ2-1; the D is unclear. Germline CDR1 reads SGDLS; CDR2 reads YYNGEE. The CDR3 extends over 13 amino acids. Trimming cost V 3 bases and J 4 bases, with 8 bases left between them. CDR3 bases: TGTGCCAGCAGCGAAGACTTTTACAATGAGCAGTTCTTC. This codes for CASSEDFYNEQFF.

This chain uses TRBV5-4 with TRBJ2-3, with TRBD2 matching over 10 bases. CDR3 size: 16 residues. With V trimmed by 5 bases and J by 3 bases, 9 bases remained unmatched. Germline lookup yields CDR1 SGHNT and CDR2 YYREEE (reference sequence). The CDR3 protein is CASRIRSSGGTDTQYF. CDR3 DNA sequence: TGTGCCAGCAGGATCCGCTCTAGCGGGGGAACAGATACGCAGTATTTT. Drawing the rest from reference TRBV5-4 and TRBJ2-3, the complete variable domain is ETGVTQSPTHLIKTRGQQVTLRCSSQSGHNTVSWYQQALGQGPQFIFQYYREEENGRGNFPPRFSGLQFPNYSSELNVNALELDDSALYLCASRIRSSGGTDTQYFGPGTRLTVL.